The clone carrying this TCR beta chain showed up just a few times. This sample is part of a study of blood T cell repertoires in COVID-19. About the research overall: Sources were T cells, B-cell-depleted T cells, or PBMCs; the material itself was cDNA or gDNA.

Authors' data handling: Using reference gene primer amplification, nucleated cell counts were estimated. Profiling relied on immunoSEQ multiplex PCR, and the TCRdb table lists in-frame clones only, not all of them. The V and J calls and the clone size are those of that table, but D and trimming were determined from the DNA. The table lists over 150,000 clones, roughly 80% of them singletons. The junction had 11 bases not matched to a gene; V was cut back by 0 bases and J by 3 bases. Germline V gene sequence: CDR1 SGHRS, CDR2 YFSETQ. This CDR3 region has 17 residues. The source of this sequence is a human donor in a cohort sampled during active COVID-19. This rearrangement joins TRBV5-1 to TRBJ2-7; 8 nucleotides agree with TRBD1. The specimen sequenced was peripheral blood. The CDR3 is CASSLAGGTGGIYEQYF. CDR3 in DNA: TGCGCCAGCAGCTTGGCCGGAGGAACAGGGGGAATCTACGAGCAGTACTTC. The whole variable domain, filled in from reference TRBV5-1 and TRBJ2-7, reads KAGVTQTPRYLIKTRGQQVTLSCSPISGHRSVSWYQQTPGQGLQFLFEYFSETQRNKGNFPGRFSGRQFSNSRSEMNVSTLELGDSALYLCASSLAGGTGGIYEQYFGPGTRLTVT.